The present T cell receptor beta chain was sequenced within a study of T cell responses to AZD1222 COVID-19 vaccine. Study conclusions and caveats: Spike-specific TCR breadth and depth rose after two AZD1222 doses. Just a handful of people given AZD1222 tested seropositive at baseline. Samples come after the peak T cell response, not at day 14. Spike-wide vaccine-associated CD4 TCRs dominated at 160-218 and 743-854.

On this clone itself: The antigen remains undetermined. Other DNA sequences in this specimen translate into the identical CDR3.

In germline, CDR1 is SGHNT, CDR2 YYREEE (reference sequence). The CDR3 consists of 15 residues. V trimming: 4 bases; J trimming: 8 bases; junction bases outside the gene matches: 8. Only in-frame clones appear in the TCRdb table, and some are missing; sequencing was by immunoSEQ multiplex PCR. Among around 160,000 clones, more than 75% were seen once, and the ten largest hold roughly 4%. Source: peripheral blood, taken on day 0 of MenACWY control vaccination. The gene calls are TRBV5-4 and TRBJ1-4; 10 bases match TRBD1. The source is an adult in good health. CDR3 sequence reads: CASSRKGTGDEKLFF. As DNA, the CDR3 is TGTGCCAGCAGCCGGAAAGGGACAGGGGACGAAAAACTGTTTTTT.